The rows below give T cell receptor delta chains drawn from one sample of a study of gamma-delta T cells after stem cell transplantation. With CATT, TCRdb re-called clones from the RT-PCR reads. The profile covers about 11,000 delta-chain clones, with around 1.2% appearing a single time and about a tenth taken by the ten largest. The sequencing input was gamma-delta T cells. The origin of the receptors is a human donor. It is not recorded whose cells these are; they may come from a transplant donor. Both conserved end residues are part of each CDR3. Each record gives: J gene, D gene, V gene, clone size, CDR3 protein, CDR3 DNA. D genes are given only for firm matches. Size values are once, few and many counts, or a class for expanded clones, and some rows have none.

TRDJ3 | TRDD3 | TRDV2 | medium-sized | CACDTVRTGGGTWDTRQMFF | TGTGCCTGTGACACCGTCCGTACTGGGGGAGGTACCTGGGACACCCGACAGATGTTTTTC
TRDJ1 | TRDD3 | TRDV2 | NA | CACDLLGDTLGSGTDKLIF | TGTGCCTGTGACCTACTGGGGGATACCCTGGGAAGTGGCACCGATAAACTCATCTTT
TRDJ1 | TRDD3 | TRDV2 | NA | CACDPIGLGDRTQLIF | TGTGCCTGTGACCCCATCGGACTGGGGGATAGAACACAACTCATCTTT
TRDJ1 | TRDD3 | TRDV2 | many | CACDSLLGDTPDKLIF | TGTGCCTGTGACTCGTTACTGGGGGATACGCCCGATAAACTCATCTTT
TRDJ1 | TRDD3 | TRDV2 | many | CACDTLLGETSSTDKLIF | TGTGCCTGTGACACACTACTGGGGGAAACCTCGTCCACCGATAAACTCATCTTT
TRDJ1 | TRDD3 | TRDV2 | few | CACDPLLGDTKSLTDKLIF | TGTGCCTGTGACCCGCTTCTGGGGGATACGAAGTCGCTCACCGATAAACTCATCTTT
TRDJ1 | TRDD3 | TRDV2 | many | CACDTLRVGDTSTDKLIF | TGTGCCTGTGACACTCTCCGGGTGGGGGATACTTCTACCGATAAACTCATCTTT
TRDJ1 | TRDD3 | TRDV2 | NA | CACDTGELLGTDKLIF | TGTGCCTGTGACACCGGGGAATTACTGGGGACCGATAAACTCATCTTT
TRDJ1 | TRDD3 | TRDV2 | medium-sized | CACDRLGDGTDKLIF | TGTGCCTGTGACAGACTGGGGGATGGCACCGATAAACTCATCTTT
TRDJ1 | TRDD3 | TRDV2 | many | CACDTLTGGSKPDKLIF | TGTGCCTGTGACACCCTTACTGGGGGTTCTAAACCTGATAAACTCATCTTT
TRDJ1 | NA | TRDV2 | few | CACEPVGGRGTDKLIF | TGTGCCTGTGAACCCGTTGGGGGCCGAGGCACCGATAAACTCATCTTT
TRDJ3 | TRDD3 | TRDV2 | many | CACDTPSTGGPFPWDTRQMFF | TGTGCCTGTGACACCCCTTCGACTGGGGGTCCCTTTCCCTGGGACACCCGACAGATGTTTTTC
TRDJ1 | TRDD3 | TRDV2 | many | CACDTLNLVLGDTDKLIF | TGTGCCTGTGACACCTTAAATCTCGTACTGGGGGACACCGATAAACTCATCTTT
TRDJ1 | TRDD3 | TRDV2 | NA | CACDTVLGDTRYTDKLIF | TGTGCCTGTGACACGGTACTGGGGGATACGCGCTACACCGATAAACTCATCTTT
TRDJ1 | TRDD3 | TRDV2 | many | CACDTLLGDTSLYTDKLIF | TGTGCCTGTGACACCTTACTGGGGGATACGAGTCTCTACACCGATAAACTCATCTTT
TRDJ1 | TRDD3 | TRDV2 | few | CACDALLGDTRTDKLIF | TGTGCCTGTGACGCCTTACTGGGGGATACGCGCACCGATAAACTCATCTTT
TRDJ1 | TRDD3 | TRDV2 | few | CACDLLGDTGSDKLIF | TGTGCCTGTGACTTACTGGGGGATACGGGATCCGATAAACTCATCTTT
TRDJ3 | TRDD3 | TRDV2 | many | CACDTVAMGESSWDTRQMFF | TGTGCCTGTGACACCGTAGCTATGGGGGAGAGCTCCTGGGACACCCGACAGATGTTTTTC
TRDJ3 | TRDD3 | TRDV2 | medium-sized | CACDTGGYASSWDTRQMFF | TGTGCCTGTGACACTGGGGGATACGCAAGCTCCTGGGACACCCGACAGATGTTTTTC
TRDJ1 | TRDD3 | TRDV2 | medium-sized | CACDDIQKGEGDTTTDKLIF | TGTGCCTGTGACGATATCCAGAAGGGTGAGGGGGATACGACCACCGATAAACTCATCTTT
TRDJ1 | TRDD3 | TRDV2 | many | CACDPLGDKADKLIF | TGTGCCTGTGATCCACTGGGGGATAAGGCCGATAAACTCATCTTT
TRDJ1 | TRDD3 | TRDV2 | many | CACDMVTGGYAGKLIF | TGTGCCTGTGACATGGTGACTGGGGGATACGCGGGGAAACTCATCTTT
TRDJ1 | TRDD3 | TRDV2 | few | CACDSILGDNQHTDKLIF | TGTGCCTGTGACTCCATACTGGGGGATAATCAGCACACCGATAAACTCATCTTT
TRDJ1 | NA | TRDV2 | few | CACDTYFPETTSTGDRFLNPPNKLIF | TGTGCCTGTGACACCTATTTTCCTGAAACTACCAGTACTGGGGACCGCTTCCTGAACCCTCCGAATAAACTCATCTTT
TRDJ1 | NA | TRDV2 | many | CACDKVGGKITDKLIF | TGTGCCTGTGACAAGGTTGGGGGGAAGATCACCGATAAACTCATCTTT
TRDJ1 | TRDD3 | TRDV2 | many | CACDSLRAGGSPTDKLIF | TGTGCCTGTGACTCCCTGAGGGCTGGGGGATCCCCTACCGATAAACTCATCTTT
TRDJ1 | TRDD3 | TRDV2 | few | CACDMVLGDTGSYTDKLIF | TGTGCCTGTGACATGGTACTGGGGGATACCGGGTCGTACACCGATAAACTCATCTTT
TRDJ1 | TRDD3 | TRDV2 | NA | CACDPLLGDTTSTKGDKYTDKLIF | TGTGCCTGTGATCCCTTACTGGGGGATACGACCTCCACTAAGGGCGATAAGTACACCGATAAACTCATCTTT
TRDJ1 | TRDD3 | TRDV2 | many | CACDTLTGGYDGDTDKLIF | TGTGCCTGTGACACCCTTACTGGGGGATACGACGGGGACACCGATAAACTCATCTTT
TRDJ1 | NA | TRDV2 | many | CACDGAGFRGSDKLIF | TGTGCCTGTGACGGCGCGGGGTTCCGAGGGTCCGATAAACTCATCTTT
TRDJ1 | NA | TRDV2 | NA | CACDSINGLLRESTDKLIF | TGTGCCTGCGACTCCATCAACGGGTTGCTACGCGAGTCGACCGATAAACTCATCTTT
TRDJ1 | TRDD3 | TRDV2 | many | CACDPVLGDTPLNTDKLIF | TGTGCCTGTGACCCAGTACTGGGGGATACGCCCTTGAACACCGATAAACTCATCTTT
TRDJ1 | TRDD3 | TRDV2 | many | CACDTLLGDMYTDKLIF | TGTGCCTGTGACACCCTACTGGGGGATATGTACACCGATAAACTCATCTTT
TRDJ1 | TRDD3 | TRDV2 | NA | CACDTLGGAIDKLIF | TGTGCCTGTGACACACTGGGGGGCGCCATCGATAAACTCATCTTT
TRDJ3 | TRDD3 | TRDV2 | few | CACDRLGVSHTSSWDTRQMFF | TGTGCCTGTGACAGACTGGGGGTTTCCCATACCAGCTCCTGGGACACCCGACAGATGTTTTTC
TRDJ1 | NA | TRDV2 | many | CACDTVNPLGLGMYTDKLIF | TGTGCCTGTGACACCGTTAATCCCCTAGGCTTGGGGATGTACACCGATAAACTCATCTTT
TRDJ1 | NA | TRDV2 | NA | CACDTILGRGSTDKLIF | TGTGCCTGTGACACCATTCTGGGGAGGGGGAGCACCGATAAACTCATCTTT
TRDJ1 | TRDD3 | TRDV2 | NA | CACDTVVVTGGEPTQDTDKLIF | TGTGCCTGTGACACCGTGGTTGTGACTGGGGGAGAACCAACTCAGGACACCGATAAACTCATCTTT
TRDJ1 | TRDD3 | TRDV2 | few | CACDNLGDTGDKLIF | TGTGCCTGTGACAACCTCGGGGATACCGGCGATAAACTCATCTTT
TRDJ1 | NA | TRDV2 | many | CACDPLLLPDKLIF | TGTGCCTGTGACCCCTTACTCCTCCCCGATAAACTCATCTTT
TRDJ1 | TRDD3 | TRDV2 | few | CACDSLRRPRSTGGSYTDKLIF | TGTGCCTGTGACTCCCTCCGGAGACCCAGAAGTACTGGGGGGTCGTACACCGATAAACTCATCTTT